The 4 T cell receptor beta chains listed next were all sequenced from one sample in a study of shared clonotypes between healthy human individuals. CD45RO-negative, CCR7-positively selected cells formed the naive CD8 fraction, excluding terminally differentiated effector memory CD45RA+ cells. Measured with immunoSEQ multiplex PCR; TCRdb has only the in-frame clones, and not every one. The table records hundreds of thousands of clones, approximately 95% of them present only once. The material sequenced was naive CD8+ T cells sorted from blood. The receptors derive from a young woman in good health.

This chain joins TRBV15 and TRBJ1-5; D gene ambiguous. The germline V and J ends were trimmed by 8 bases and 0 bases, with 11 bases remaining between them. This CDR3 is built from 14 residues. Germline V CDR1 and CDR2: LNHNV, YYDKDF (reference sequence). CDR3 residues: CATRPRHSNQPQHF. CDR3 bases: TGTGCCACCCGACCGCGTCATAGCAATCAGCCCCAGCATTTT.

Remarks on this clone: This specimen includes other DNA sequences encoding the same CDR3. This CDR3 reads CASSYSGGTYEQYF. CDR3 sequence (DNA): TGTGCCAGCAGTTACTCGGGGGGAACCTACGAGCAGTACTTC. The chain employs TRBV6-5 and TRBJ2-7; D may be TRBD2 (6 bases). CDR1 MNHEY and CDR2 SVGAGI come from the germline V gene. CDR3 length: 14 residues. V lost 0 bases and J lost 2, with 8 bases in between.

The rearrangement joins TRBV27 to TRBJ1-1; D remains unclear. Between the trimmed V and J ends, which lost 0 bases and 1 base, there was a span of 9 bases. The V gene's germline CDR1 is MNHEY and CDR2 SMNVEV (reference sequence). This CDR3 spans 15 amino acids. The CDR3 sequence: CASSLSIGGNTEAFF. CDR3 sequence (DNA): TGTGCCAGCAGTTTATCGATCGGCGGGAACACTGAAGCTTTCTTT.

This clone was recorded only once. CDR3: CASSPEPGQGTYEQYF. The DNA for the CDR3 is TGTGCCAGCAGTCCAGAGCCGGGACAGGGCACCTACGAGCAGTACTTC. The rearrangement uses TRBV13 and TRBJ2-7, with 9 bases aligning to TRBD1. The germline V gene has CDR1 PRHDT and CDR2 FYEKMQ (reference sequence). The junction had 11 bases not matched to a gene; V was cut back by 6 bases and J by 2 bases. The CDR3 contains 16 residues.